This T cell receptor (beta chain) was documented in a study of T-cell reconstitution after alpha-beta-depleted transplantation in children. The study's findings and limits: Surviving thymic progenitors and recipient T cells were the source of high TCRbeta diversity at day 60 in some patients. T-cell counts and diversity at one year following transplant were attributed mainly to newly produced T cells. Reportedly, roughly two months post-transplant, alpha-beta T cells arose from several hundred expanded graft clones.

This clonotype was seen ten or more times. What it binds is unknown. Germline lookup yields CDR1 SGHTA and CDR2 FQGNSA. V gave up 5 bases and J gave up 3 bases, with 19 bases separating them. The CDR3 totals 16 residues. As it was prepared, the TCRbeta library received unique molecular identifiers. One entry per CDR3 protein results from TCRdb running MiXCR on the PCR reads. The profile shows 450,000 to 600,000 distinct CDR3 sequences, roughly a tenth of them singletons. This clonotype was sampled from a child younger than 10 with inherited bone marrow failure, due to receive a stem cell transplant. The rearrangement links TRBV7-2 to TRBJ1-2, with D possibly matching TRBD1 (5 bases). The sample consisted of PBMCs, taken before TCRalphabeta/CD19-depleted stem cell transplant. As DNA, the CDR3 is TGTGCCAGCAGCCCACAACCCCGGGACCGCTACTATGGCTACACCTTC. This encodes CASSPQPRDRYYGYTF.